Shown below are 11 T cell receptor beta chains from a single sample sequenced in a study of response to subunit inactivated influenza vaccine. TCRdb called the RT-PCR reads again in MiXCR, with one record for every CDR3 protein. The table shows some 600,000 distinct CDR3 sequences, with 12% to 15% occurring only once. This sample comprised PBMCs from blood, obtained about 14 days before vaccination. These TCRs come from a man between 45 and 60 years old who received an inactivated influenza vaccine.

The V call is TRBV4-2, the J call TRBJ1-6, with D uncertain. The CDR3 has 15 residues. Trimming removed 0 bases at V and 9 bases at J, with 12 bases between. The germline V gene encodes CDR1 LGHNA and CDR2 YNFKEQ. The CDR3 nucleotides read TGTGCCAGCAGCCAAGATAGGTGGAGGGCTTCACCCCTCCACTTT. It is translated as CASSQDRWRASPLHF.

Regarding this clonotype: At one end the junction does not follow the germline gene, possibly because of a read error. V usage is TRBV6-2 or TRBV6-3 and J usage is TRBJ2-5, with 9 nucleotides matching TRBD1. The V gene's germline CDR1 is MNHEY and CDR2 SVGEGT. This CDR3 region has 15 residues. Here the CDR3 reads CASSYYRGRFETQYF. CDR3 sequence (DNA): TGTGCCAGCAGCTACTACAGGGGGCGATTTGAGACCCAGTACTTC.

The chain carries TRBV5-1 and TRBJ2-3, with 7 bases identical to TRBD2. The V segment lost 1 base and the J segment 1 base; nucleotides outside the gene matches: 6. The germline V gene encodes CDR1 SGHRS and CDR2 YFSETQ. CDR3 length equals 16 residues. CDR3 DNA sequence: TGCGCCAGCAGCTTGATGCCTAGCGGACGCACAGATACGCAGTATTTT. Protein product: CASSLMPSGRTDTQYF.

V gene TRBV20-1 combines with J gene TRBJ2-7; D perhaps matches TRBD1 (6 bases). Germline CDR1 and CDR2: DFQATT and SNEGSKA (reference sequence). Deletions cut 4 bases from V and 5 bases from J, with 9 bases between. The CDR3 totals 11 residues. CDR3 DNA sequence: TGCAGTGCTAAACAGGGTAACGAGCAGTACTTC. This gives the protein CSAKQGNEQYF.

The CDR3 here is CASSLGGRAETQYF. In nucleotides, the CDR3 is TGTGCCAGCAGCTTGGGAGGCAGGGCAGAGACCCAGTACTTC. V and J are TRBV5-5 and TRBJ2-5; a weak D match, TRBD1 (5 bases). CDR3 length: 14 amino acids. Germline CDR1 is SGHKS and CDR2 is YYEKEE (reference sequence). The germline V and J ends were trimmed by 0 bases and 4 bases, with 10 bases remaining between them.

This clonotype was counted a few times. The CDR3 DNA reads TGCGCCAGCAGCTTGGGTGGAGGGCCGAGCCAAGAGACCCAGTACTTC. The encoded protein is CASSLGGGPSQETQYF. The V call is TRBV5-1, the J call TRBJ2-5, with D perhaps TRBD2 (6 bases). V was pared by 0 bases and J by 1 base, with 13 bases between. This CDR3 region has 16 residues. Looked up from germline, CDR1 is SGHRS and CDR2 is YFSETQ.

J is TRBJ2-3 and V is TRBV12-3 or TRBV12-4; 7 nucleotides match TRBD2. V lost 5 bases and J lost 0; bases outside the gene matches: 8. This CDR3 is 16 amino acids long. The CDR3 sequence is CASSPFSGLSTDTQYF. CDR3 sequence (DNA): TGTGCCAGCAGTCCGTTTAGCGGGCTCAGCACAGATACGCAGTATTTT.

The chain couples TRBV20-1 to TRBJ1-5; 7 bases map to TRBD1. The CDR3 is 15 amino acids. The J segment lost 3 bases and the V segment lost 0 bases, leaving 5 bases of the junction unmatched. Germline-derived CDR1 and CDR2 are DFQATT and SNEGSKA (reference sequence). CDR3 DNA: TGCAGTGCTAGAGAAATGACAGGGCCCAATCAGCCCCAGCATTTT. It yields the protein CSAREMTGPNQPQHF.

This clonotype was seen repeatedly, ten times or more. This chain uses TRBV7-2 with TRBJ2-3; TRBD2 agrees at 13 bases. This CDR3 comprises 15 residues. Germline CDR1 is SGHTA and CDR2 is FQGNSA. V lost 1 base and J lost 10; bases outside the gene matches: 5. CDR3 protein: CASSLEAGTSGAQYF. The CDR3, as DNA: TGTGCCAGCAGCTTAGAGGCCGGGACTAGCGGGGCGCAGTATTTT.

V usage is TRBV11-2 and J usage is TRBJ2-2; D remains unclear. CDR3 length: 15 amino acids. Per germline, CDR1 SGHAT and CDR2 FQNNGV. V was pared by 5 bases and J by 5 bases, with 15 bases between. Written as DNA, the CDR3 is TGTGCCAGCAGCCTCCGGGCAACGGCGACCGGGGAGCTGTTTTTT. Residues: CASSLRATATGELFF.

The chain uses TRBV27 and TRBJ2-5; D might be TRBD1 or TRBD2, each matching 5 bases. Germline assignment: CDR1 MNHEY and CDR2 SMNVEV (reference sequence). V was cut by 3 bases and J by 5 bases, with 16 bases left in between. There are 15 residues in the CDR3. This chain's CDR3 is CASSLAQGPWETQYF. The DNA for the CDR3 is TGTGCCAGCAGTTTGGCGCAGGGACCCTGGGAGACCCAGTACTTC.